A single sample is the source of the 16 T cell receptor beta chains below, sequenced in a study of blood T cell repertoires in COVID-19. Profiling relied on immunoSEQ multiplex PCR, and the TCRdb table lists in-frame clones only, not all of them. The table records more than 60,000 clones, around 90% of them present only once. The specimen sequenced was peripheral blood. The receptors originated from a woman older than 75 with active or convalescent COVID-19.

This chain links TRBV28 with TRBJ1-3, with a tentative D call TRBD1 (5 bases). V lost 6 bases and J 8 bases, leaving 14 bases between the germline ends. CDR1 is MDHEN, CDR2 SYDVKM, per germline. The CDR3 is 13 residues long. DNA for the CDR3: TGTGCCAGCAGCGTTCTGGCGGGGGACACCATATATTTT. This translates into CASSVLAGDTIYF.

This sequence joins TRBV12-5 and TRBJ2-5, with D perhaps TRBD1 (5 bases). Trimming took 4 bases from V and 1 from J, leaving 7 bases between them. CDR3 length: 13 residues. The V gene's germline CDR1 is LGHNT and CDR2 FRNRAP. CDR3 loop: CASGYGAQETQYF. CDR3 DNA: TGTGCTAGTGGTTATGGGGCCCAAGAGACCCAGTACTTC.

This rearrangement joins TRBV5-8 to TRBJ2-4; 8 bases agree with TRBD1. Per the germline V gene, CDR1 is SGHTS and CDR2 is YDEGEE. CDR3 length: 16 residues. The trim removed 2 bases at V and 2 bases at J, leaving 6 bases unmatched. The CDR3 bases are TGTGCCAGCAGCTTTGGGGACAGGCCGACCAAAAACATTCAGTACTTC. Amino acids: CASSFGDRPTKNIQYF.

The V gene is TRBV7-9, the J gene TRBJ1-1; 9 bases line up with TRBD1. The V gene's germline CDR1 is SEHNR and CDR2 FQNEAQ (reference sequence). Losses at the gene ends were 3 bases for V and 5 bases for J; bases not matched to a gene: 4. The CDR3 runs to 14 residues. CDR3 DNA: TGTGCCAGCAGCTTTGGACAGGGGAAAACTGAAGCTTTCTTT. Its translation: CASSFGQGKTEAFF.

The CDR3 sequence is CASSHPDQPQHF. As DNA, the CDR3 is TGTGCCAGCAGCCACCCAGATCAGCCCCAGCATTTT. The V gene is TRBV4-2, the J gene TRBJ1-5; D unresolved. The germline CDR1 and CDR2 sequences are LGHNA and YNFKEQ. The CDR3 has 12 residues. Trimming removed 3 bases at V and 5 bases at J, with 5 bases between.

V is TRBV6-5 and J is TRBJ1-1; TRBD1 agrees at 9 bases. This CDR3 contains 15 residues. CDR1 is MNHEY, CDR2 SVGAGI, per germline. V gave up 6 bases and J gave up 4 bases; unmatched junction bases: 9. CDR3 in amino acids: CASSTPGQGVTEAFF. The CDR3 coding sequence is TGTGCCAGCAGCACACCGGGACAGGGTGTCACTGAAGCTTTCTTT.

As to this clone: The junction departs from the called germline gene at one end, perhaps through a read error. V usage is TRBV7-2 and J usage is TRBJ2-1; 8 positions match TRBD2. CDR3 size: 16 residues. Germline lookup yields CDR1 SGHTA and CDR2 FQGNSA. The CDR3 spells CASSVAGTSSYNEQFF. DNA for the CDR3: TGTGCCAGCAGCGTAGCCGGGACTAGTTCCTACAATGAGCAGTTCTTC.

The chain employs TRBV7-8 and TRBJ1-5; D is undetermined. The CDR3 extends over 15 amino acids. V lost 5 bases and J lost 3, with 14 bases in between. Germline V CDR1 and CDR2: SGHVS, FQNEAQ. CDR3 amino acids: CASSPKGDNNQPQHF. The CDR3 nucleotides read TGTGCCAGCAGCCCAAAGGGAGACAACAATCAGCCCCAGCATTTT.

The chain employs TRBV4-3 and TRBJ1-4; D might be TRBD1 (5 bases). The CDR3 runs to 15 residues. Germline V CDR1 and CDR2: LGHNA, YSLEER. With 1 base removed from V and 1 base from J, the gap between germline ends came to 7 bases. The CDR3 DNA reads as TGCGCCAGCAGCCAAGGGAGGGGAACTAATGAAAAACTGTTTTTT. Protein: CASSQGRGTNEKLFF.

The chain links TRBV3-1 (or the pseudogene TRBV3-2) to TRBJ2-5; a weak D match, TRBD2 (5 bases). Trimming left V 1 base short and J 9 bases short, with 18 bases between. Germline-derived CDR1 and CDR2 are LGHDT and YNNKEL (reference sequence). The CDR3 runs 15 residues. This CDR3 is CASSQGAGIKKAQYF. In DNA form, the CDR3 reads TGTGCCAGCAGCCAAGGTGCCGGGATTAAAAAGGCCCAGTACTTC.

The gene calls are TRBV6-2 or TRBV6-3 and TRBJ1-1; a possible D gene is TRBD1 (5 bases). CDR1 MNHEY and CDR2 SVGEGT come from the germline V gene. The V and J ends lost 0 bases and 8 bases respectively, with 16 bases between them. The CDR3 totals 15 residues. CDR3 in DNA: TGTGCCAGCAGTTACTCGATGTTTTCAGGGCAAGAAGCTTTCTTT. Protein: CASSYSMFSGQEAFF.

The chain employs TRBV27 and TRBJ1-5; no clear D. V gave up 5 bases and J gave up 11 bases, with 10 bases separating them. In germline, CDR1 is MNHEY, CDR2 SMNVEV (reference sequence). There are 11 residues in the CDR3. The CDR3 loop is CASSSGVAQHF. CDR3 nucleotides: TGTGCCAGCAGTAGCGGGGTAGCCCAGCATTTT.

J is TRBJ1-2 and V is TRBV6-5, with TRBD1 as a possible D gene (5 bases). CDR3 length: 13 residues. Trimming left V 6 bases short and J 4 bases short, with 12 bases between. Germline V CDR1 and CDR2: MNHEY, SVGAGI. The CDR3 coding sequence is TGTGCCAGCAGCGGGGGACCGAGCTATGGCTACACCTTC. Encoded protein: CASSGGPSYGYTF.

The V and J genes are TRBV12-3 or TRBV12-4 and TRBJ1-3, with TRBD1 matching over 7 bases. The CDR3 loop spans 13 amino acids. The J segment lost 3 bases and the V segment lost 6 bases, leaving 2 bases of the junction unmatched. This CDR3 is CASRGDSGNTIYF. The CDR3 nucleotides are TGTGCCAGCAGAGGGGACAGTGGAAACACCATATATTTT.

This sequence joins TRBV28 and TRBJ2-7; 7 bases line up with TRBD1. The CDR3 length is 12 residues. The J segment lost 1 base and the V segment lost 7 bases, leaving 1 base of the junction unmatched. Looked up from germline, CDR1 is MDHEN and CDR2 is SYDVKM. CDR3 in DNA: TGTGCCAGCACAGGGGGATCCTACGAGCAGTACTTC. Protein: CASTGGSYEQYF.

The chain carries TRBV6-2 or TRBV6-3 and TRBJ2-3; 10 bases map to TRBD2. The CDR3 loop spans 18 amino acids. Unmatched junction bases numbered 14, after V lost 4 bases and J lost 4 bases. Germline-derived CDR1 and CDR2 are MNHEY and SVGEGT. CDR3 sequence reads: CASSWRSASGGWADTQYF. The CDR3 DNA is TGTGCCAGCAGTTGGCGGTCCGCTAGCGGGGGATGGGCAGATACGCAGTATTTT.